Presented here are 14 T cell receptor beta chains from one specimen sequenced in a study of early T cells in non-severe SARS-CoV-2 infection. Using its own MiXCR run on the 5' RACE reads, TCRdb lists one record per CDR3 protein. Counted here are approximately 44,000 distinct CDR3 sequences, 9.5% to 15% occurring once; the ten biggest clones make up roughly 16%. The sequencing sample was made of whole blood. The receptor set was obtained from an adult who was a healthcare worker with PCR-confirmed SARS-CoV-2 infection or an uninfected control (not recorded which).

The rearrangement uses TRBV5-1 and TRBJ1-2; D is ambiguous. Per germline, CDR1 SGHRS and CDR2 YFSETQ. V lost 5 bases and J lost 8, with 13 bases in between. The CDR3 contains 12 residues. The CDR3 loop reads CASSTGGGGYTF. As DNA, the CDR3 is TGCGCCAGCAGTACCGGCGGAGGCGGCTACACCTTC.

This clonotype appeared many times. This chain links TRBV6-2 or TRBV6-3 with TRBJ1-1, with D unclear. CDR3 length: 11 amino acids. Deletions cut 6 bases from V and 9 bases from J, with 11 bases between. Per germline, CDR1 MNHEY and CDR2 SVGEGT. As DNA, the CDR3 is TGTGCCAGCAGCATACCTCCGAAAGCTTTCTTT. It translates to CASSIPPKAFF.

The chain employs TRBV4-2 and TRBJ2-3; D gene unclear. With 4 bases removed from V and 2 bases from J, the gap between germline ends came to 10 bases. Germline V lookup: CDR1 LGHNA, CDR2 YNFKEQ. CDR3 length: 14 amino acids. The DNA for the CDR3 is TGTGCCAGCAGCCCCAACTACGCCACAGATACGCAGTATTTT. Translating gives CASSPNYATDTQYF.

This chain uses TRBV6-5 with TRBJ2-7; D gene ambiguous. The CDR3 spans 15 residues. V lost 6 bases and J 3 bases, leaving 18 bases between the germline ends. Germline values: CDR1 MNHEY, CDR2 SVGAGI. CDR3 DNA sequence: TGTGCCAGCAGAACCCCGGCCGGTTCGGACTACGAGCAGTACTTC. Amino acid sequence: CASRTPAGSDYEQYF.

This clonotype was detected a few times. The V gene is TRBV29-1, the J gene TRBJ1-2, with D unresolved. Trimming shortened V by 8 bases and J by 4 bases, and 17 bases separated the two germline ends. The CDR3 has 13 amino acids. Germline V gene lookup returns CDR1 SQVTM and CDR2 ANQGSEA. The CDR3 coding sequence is TGCAGCTCGGCCGGCAGCACCACCTATGGCTACACCTTC. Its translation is CSSAGSTTYGYTF.

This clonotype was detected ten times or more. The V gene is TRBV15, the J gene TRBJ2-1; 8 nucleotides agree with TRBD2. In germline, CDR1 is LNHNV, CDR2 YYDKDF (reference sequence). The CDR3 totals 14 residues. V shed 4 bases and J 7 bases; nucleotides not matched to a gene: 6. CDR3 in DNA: TGTGCCACCAGCACAAGACTAGCGTGGAATGAGCAGTTCTTC. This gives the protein CATSTRLAWNEQFF.

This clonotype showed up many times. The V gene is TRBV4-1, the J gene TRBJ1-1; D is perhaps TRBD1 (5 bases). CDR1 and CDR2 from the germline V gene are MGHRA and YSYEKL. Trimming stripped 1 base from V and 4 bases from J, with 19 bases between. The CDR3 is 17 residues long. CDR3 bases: TGCGCCAGCAGCCAAGTCATCAAAAGGGGAAGAGGCACTGAAGCTTTCTTT. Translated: CASSQVIKRGRGTEAFF.

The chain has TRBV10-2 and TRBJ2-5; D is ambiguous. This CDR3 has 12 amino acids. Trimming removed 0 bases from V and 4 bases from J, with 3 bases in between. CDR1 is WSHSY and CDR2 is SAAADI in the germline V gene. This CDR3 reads CASSESRETQYF. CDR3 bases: TGCGCCAGCAGTGAGTCACGAGAGACCCAGTACTTC.

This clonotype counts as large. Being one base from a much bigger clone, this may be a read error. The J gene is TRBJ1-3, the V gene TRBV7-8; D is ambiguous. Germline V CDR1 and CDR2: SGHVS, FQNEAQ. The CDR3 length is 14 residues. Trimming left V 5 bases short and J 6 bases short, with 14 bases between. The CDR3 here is CASSARTAENTIYF. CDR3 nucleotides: TGTGCCAGCAGCGCGCGGACGGCTGAAAACACCATATATTTT.

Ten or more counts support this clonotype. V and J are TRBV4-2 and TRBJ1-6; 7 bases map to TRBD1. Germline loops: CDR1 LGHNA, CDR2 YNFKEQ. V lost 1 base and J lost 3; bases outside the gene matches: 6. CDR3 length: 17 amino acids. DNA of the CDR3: TGTGCCAGCAGCCAAGGACAGGGCACCGACTATAATTCACCCCTCCACTTT. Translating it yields CASSQGQGTDYNSPLHF.

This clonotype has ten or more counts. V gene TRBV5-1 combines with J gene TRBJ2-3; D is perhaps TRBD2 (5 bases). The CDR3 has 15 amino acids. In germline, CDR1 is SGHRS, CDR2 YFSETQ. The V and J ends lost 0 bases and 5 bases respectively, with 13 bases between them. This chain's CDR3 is CASSLAHTREDTQYF. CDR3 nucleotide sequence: TGCGCCAGCAGCTTGGCCCACACCCGGGAAGATACGCAGTATTTT.

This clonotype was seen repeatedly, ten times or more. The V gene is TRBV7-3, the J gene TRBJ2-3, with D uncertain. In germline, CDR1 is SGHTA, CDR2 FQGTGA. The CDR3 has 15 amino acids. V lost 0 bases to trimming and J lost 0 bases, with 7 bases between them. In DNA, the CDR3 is TGTGCCAGCAGCTTAACGCCCAGGAGCACAGATACGCAGTATTTT. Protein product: CASSLTPRSTDTQYF. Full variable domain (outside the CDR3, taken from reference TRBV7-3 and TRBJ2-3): GAGVSQTPSNKVTEKGKYVELRCDPISGHTALYWYRQSLGQGPEFLIYFQGTGAADDSGLPNDRFFAVRPEGSVSTLKIQRTERGDSAVYLCASSLTPRSTDTQYFGPGTRLTVL.

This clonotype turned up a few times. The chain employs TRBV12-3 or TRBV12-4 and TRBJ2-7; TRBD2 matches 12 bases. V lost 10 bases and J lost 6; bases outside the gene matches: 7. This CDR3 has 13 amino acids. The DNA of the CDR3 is TGTGCCACCCGGACTAGCGGGAACTCCGAGCAGTACTTC. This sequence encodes CATRTSGNSEQYF.

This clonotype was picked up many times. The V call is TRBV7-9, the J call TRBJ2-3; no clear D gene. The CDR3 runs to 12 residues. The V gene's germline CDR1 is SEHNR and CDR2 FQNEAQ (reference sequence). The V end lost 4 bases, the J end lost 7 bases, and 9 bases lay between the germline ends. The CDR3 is CASSSLVNTQYF. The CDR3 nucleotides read TGTGCCAGCAGCTCCCTGGTGAATACGCAGTATTTT.